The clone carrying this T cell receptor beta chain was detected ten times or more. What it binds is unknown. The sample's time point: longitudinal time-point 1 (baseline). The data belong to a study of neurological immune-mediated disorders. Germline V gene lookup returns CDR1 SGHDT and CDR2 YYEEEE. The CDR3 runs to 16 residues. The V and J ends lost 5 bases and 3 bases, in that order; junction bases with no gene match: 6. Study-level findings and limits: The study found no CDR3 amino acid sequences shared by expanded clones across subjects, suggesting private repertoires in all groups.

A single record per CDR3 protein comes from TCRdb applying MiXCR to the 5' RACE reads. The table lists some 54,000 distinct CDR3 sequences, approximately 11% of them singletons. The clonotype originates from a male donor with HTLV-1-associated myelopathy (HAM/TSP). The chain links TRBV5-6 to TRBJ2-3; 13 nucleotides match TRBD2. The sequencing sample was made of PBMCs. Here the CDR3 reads CASSTPLAGGTDTQYF. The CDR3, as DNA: TGTGCCAGCAGTACACCACTAGCGGGGGGGACAGATACGCAGTATTTT.